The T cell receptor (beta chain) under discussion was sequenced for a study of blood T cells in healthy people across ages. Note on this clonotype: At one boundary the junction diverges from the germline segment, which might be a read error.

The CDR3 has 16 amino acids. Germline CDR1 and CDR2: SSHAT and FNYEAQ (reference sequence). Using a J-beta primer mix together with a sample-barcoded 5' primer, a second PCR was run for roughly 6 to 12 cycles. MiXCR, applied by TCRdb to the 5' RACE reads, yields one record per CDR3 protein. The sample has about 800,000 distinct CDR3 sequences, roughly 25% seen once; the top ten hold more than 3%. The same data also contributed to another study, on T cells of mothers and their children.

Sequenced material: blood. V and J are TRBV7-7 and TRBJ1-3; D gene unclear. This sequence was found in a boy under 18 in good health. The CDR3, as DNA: TGTGCTAGCAGCTTAGCCGACATCAACTCTGGAAACACCATATATTTT. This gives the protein CASSLADINSGNTIYF.